There are a few counts of the clone carrying this T cell receptor (beta chain). The data derive from a study of blood T cell repertoires in COVID-19. About the research overall: The analysed material was cDNA or gDNA that came from T cells, B-cell-depleted T cells, or PBMCs.

Germline values: CDR1 MNHEY, CDR2 SVGAGI. The CDR3 has 14 amino acids. Trimming cost V 3 bases and J 4 bases, with 12 bases left between them. The authors' processing: It was from reference gene primer amplification that nucleated cell counts were estimated. Only in-frame clones appear in the TCRdb table, and some are missing; sequencing was by immunoSEQ multiplex PCR. D and trimming come from the DNA, and the V and J calls and clone size come from that table. In the table there are fewer than 80,000 clones, around nine tenths of which are singletons. The origin of this receptor is a man in his 70s with acute or convalescent COVID-19. Sequenced: peripheral blood. The rearrangement links TRBV6-5 to TRBJ1-1; D is possibly TRBD1 (5 bases). CDR3 sequence: CASSYVGLSTEAFF. In DNA, the CDR3 is TGTGCCAGCAGTTATGTGGGACTGAGCACTGAAGCTTTCTTT.